This TCR beta chain was captured by sequencing in a study of early T cells in non-severe SARS-CoV-2 infection. TCRdb processed the 5' RACE reads anew with MiXCR; each CDR3 protein has one entry. The sample lists around 60,000 distinct CDR3 sequences, about an eighth occurring once. A few counts support this clonotype. This clonotype was obtained from an adult who was a healthcare worker with PCR-confirmed SARS-CoV-2 infection or an uninfected control (not recorded which). The sample taken for sequencing was whole blood.

CDR3 sequence (DNA): TGCAGCGTTGTAGGCGGGACCAACTACGAGCAGTACTTC. It codes for CSVVGGTNYEQYF. This sequence joins TRBV29-1 and TRBJ2-7, with D maybe TRBD2 (6 bases). V lost 4 bases to trimming and J lost 3 bases, with 13 bases between them. The V gene's germline CDR1 is SQVTM and CDR2 ANQGSEA. The CDR3 runs 13 residues.